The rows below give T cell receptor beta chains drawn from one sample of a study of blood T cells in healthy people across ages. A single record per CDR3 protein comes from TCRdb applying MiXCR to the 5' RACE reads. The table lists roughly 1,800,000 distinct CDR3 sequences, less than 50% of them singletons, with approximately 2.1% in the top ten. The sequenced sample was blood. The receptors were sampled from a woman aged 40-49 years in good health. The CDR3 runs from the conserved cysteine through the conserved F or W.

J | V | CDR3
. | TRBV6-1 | CASSLEGTDLMGYYEQYF
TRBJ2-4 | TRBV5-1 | CASSLPVGGPKNIQYF
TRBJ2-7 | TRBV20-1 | CSAKDRYPYEQYF
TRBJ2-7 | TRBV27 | CASSRPAGTEQYF
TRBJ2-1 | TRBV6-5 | CASSYQGALYNEQFF
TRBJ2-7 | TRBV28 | CASSGTSGGNKGISYEQYF
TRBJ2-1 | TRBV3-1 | CASSQVEGRGQFF
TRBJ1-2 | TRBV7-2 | CASSLAVSGYTF
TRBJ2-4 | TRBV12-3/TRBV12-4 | CASSLGGAKNIQYF
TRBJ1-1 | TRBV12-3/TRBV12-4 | CAILRRGLNTEAFF
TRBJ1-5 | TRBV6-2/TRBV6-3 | CASSYVSPGDQPQHF
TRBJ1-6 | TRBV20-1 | CSASFLRDRENSPLHF
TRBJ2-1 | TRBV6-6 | CASSSGWRSYNEQFF
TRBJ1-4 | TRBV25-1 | CASSEAGQGDEKLFF
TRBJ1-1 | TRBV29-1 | CSVDPRQGRGTEAFF
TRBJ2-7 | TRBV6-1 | CASSESGQWEQYF
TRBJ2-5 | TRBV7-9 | CASSLLSGRGGTQYF
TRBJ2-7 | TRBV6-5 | CASSYFGFSRVCNEQYF
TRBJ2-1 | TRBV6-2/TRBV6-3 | CASSKGLAGASSYNEQFF
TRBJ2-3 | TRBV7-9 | CASSLAETSTTDTQYF
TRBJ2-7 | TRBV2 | CASRRGRDTYEQYF
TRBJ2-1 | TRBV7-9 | CASSPRATSNEQFF
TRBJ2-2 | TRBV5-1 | CASSLRDPNTGELFF
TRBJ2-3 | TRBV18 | CASSPPNSQTDTQYF
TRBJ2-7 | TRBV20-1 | CSAMVPGQSYEQYF
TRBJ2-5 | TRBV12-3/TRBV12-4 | CASSSTDGNYGQYF